These 32 T cell receptor beta chains share one sample of origin, sequenced in a study of cytomegalovirus exposure and HLA in healthy donors. PCR primers comprised 60 Vbeta and 13 Jbeta primers. Some clones are missing from TCRdb's copy, which holds only in-frame ones; the method was immunoSEQ multiplex PCR. The profile shows approximately 70,000 clones, around 76% of them singletons. Sequenced: PBMCs. These receptor sequences come from a man aged 50-60 years in good health and CMV-seronegative.

This clone was found a few times. The chain recombines TRBV5-1 with TRBJ2-1; perhaps TRBD1 as D (5 bases). The V end lost 5 bases, the J end lost 0 bases, and 15 bases lay between the germline ends. CDR3 size: 16 residues. Per the germline V gene, CDR1 is SGHRS and CDR2 is YFSETQ. CDR3 sequence reads: CASRPRQLSSYNEQFF. The CDR3 region has the DNA TGCGCCAGCAGACCGAGACAGTTAAGCTCCTACAATGAGCAGTTCTTC.

DNA for the CDR3: TGTGCCAGCAGCTTAGACCCAGGGTGGACTGAAGCTTTCTTT. This sequence encodes CASSLDPGWTEAFF. This chain joins TRBV7-8 and TRBJ1-1; D perhaps matches TRBD1 (5 bases). Trimming left V 1 base short and J 5 bases short, with 11 bases between. Looked up from germline, CDR1 is SGHVS and CDR2 is FQNEAQ. The CDR3 has 14 amino acids.

This clone showed up just once. V and J are TRBV5-1 and TRBJ2-2, with a weak D call TRBD1 (6 bases). Trimming removed 2 bases from V and 6 bases from J, with 14 bases in between. The CDR3 consists of 15 residues. CDR1 and CDR2 (germline): SGHRS, YFSETQ. CDR3 loop: CASSFEGERSGELFF. The CDR3 DNA reads TGCGCCAGCAGCTTCGAGGGGGAGAGGTCCGGGGAGCTGTTTTTT.

CDR3 protein: CASSSPSDYEQYF. The CDR3, as DNA: TGTGCCAGCAGCTCGCCTAGCGACTACGAGCAGTACTTC. This chain links TRBV11-2 with TRBJ2-7, with D possibly matching TRBD2 (6 bases). V dropped 4 bases and J dropped 3 bases, with 10 bases sitting between them. CDR3 length equals 13 residues. Germline lookup yields CDR1 SGHAT and CDR2 FQNNGV. The whole variable domain, remainder taken from reference TRBV11-2 and TRBJ2-7, is EAGVAQSPRYKIIEKRQSVAFWCNPISGHATLYWYQQILGQGPKLLIQFQNNGVVDDSQLPKDRFSAERLKGVDSTLKIQPAKLEDSAVYLCASSSPSDYEQYFGPGTRLTVT.

The gene calls are TRBV18 and TRBJ1-4; D gene ambiguous. Germline CDR1 KGHSH, CDR2 LQKENI. This CDR3 comprises 14 residues. V was shortened by 3 bases and J by 8 bases, with 13 bases between the two germline ends. This CDR3 is CASSPLGREEKLFF. The CDR3 DNA reads as TGTGCCAGCTCACCCTTGGGTCGGGAAGAAAAACTGTTTTTT.

The genes are TRBV6-5 and TRBJ1-5, with no clear D. The V end lost 4 bases, the J end lost 5 bases, and 9 bases lay between the germline ends. The germline gives CDR1 MNHEY, CDR2 SVGAGI. This CDR3 is 13 amino acids long. The DNA of the CDR3 is TGTGCCAGCAGTTGGGCAGATCATCAGCCCCAGCATTTT. As protein: CASSWADHQPQHF.

The chain is built from TRBV7-8 and TRBJ2-1; 11 nucleotides line up with TRBD1. Germline values: CDR1 SGHVS, CDR2 FQNEAQ. With 1 base clipped from V and 5 bases from J, the junction kept 7 bases outside the gene matches. The CDR3 is 17 residues long. Here the CDR3 reads CASSLGAGTGGDNEQFF. The CDR3 DNA reads TGTGCCAGCAGCTTAGGTGCCGGGACAGGGGGGGACAATGAGCAGTTCTTC.

This chain connects TRBV10-2 to TRBJ1-1; 7 bases are a match to TRBD1. Germline V CDR1 and CDR2: WSHSY, SAAADI. The CDR3 runs to 14 residues. J lost 3 bases, V lost 5 bases, and 6 bases had no gene match. CDR3 nucleotides: TGCGCCAGCAGTCCACAGGGGTTGGACACTGAAGCTTTCTTT. Translating it yields CASSPQGLDTEAFF.

V is TRBV11-3 and J is TRBJ1-1; D might be TRBD1 (5 bases). CDR3 size: 12 residues. V was pared by 7 bases and J by 6 bases, with 12 bases between. Germline loops: CDR1 SGHNT, CDR2 YENEEA. The CDR3 loop reads CASKGRSAEAFF. For the CDR3, the DNA is TGTGCCAGCAAGGGGAGGAGCGCTGAAGCTTTCTTT.

This chain joins TRBV11-2 and TRBJ1-5; 7 positions agree with TRBD1. J was trimmed by 7 bases and V by 5 bases; bases with no gene match: 5. The CDR3 length is 13 residues. CDR1 SGHAT and CDR2 FQNNGV come from the germline V gene. CDR3 DNA sequence: TGTGCCAGCAGCCCCGACAGGGACCAGCCCCAGCATTTT. Protein: CASSPDRDQPQHF.

The chain employs TRBV5-1 and TRBJ2-7; possibly TRBD1 for D (5 bases). Germline-derived CDR1 and CDR2 are SGHRS and YFSETQ. Deletions cut 0 bases from V and 4 bases from J, with 8 bases between. The CDR3 is made up of 13 amino acids. CDR3 amino acids: CASSLEQEYEQYF. The CDR3 DNA follows: TGCGCCAGCAGCTTGGAACAGGAGTACGAGCAGTACTTC.

The chain couples TRBV28 to TRBJ2-7; 9 bases match TRBD1. CDR1 and CDR2 (germline): MDHEN, SYDVKM. The CDR3 totals 14 residues. Trimming removed 5 bases from V and 5 bases from J; junction bases left unmatched: 7. For the CDR3, the DNA is TGTGCCAGCAGTCTGGGACAGGGTAACCACGAGCAGTACTTC. Its protein product is CASSLGQGNHEQYF.

A single count supports this clone. The V gene is TRBV11-2, the J gene TRBJ2-7, with 9 bases that match TRBD1. Germline V gene data show CDR1 as SGHAT and CDR2 as FQNNGV. This CDR3 spans 15 amino acids. Trimming took 3 bases from V and 5 from J; bases not matched to a gene: 8. The DNA for the CDR3 is TGTGCCAGCAGCTTGACCACGGGACAGGGTCACGAGCAGTACTTC. The encoded protein is CASSLTTGQGHEQYF.

This clone was observed a few times. The chain carries TRBV5-1 and TRBJ1-1; D gene unclear. Germline CDR1 is SGHRS and CDR2 is YFSETQ. Between the trimmed V and J ends, which lost 0 bases and 3 bases, there was a span of 6 bases. CDR3 length: 13 amino acids. The CDR3 spells CASSLDSHTEAFF. The DNA of the CDR3 is TGCGCCAGCAGCTTGGACAGTCACACTGAAGCTTTCTTT.

The genes are TRBV30 and TRBJ1-6, with TRBD1 matching 7 bases. The CDR3 is 14 residues long. Germline V gene sequence: CDR1 GTSNPN, CDR2 SVGIG (reference sequence). V was pared by 2 bases and J by 8 bases, with 6 bases of the junction left unmatched. The chain's CDR3 is CAWSIPGQYSPLHF. As DNA, the CDR3 is TGTGCCTGGAGTATCCCGGGACAGTATTCACCCCTCCACTTT.

This clone appeared a few times. This chain joins TRBV6-1 and TRBJ2-5; 7 bases are a match to TRBD1. The CDR3 is 14 residues long. Germline loops: CDR1 MNHNS, CDR2 SASEGT. V was pared by 8 bases and J by 1 base, with 7 bases of the junction left unmatched. The CDR3: CASGRGTVQETQYF. CDR3 coding DNA: TGTGCCAGCGGTAGAGGGACAGTCCAAGAGACCCAGTACTTC.

The chain links TRBV2 to TRBJ2-3, with D possibly being TRBD1 (5 bases). V dropped 2 bases and J dropped 7 bases, with 13 bases sitting between them. Germline V CDR1 and CDR2: SNHLY, FYNNEI. There are 14 residues in the CDR3. The CDR3 loop reads CASSELDNQYTQYF. In nucleotides, the CDR3 is TGTGCCAGCAGTGAACTGGACAATCAATATACGCAGTATTTT.

This clone was observed a few times. The chain has TRBV7-2 and TRBJ2-7; 12 bases fit TRBD2. Germline V lookup: CDR1 SGHTA, CDR2 FQGNSA. Losses at the gene ends were 4 bases for V and 3 bases for J; bases not matched to a gene: 1. This CDR3 has 14 amino acids. The CDR3 nucleotides read TGTGCCAGCAGCTCGGGACTAGCGGGCTACGAGCAGTACTTC. It translates to CASSSGLAGYEQYF.

The V and J genes are TRBV5-1 and TRBJ2-7; D is perhaps TRBD1 (6 bases). V was shortened by 5 bases and J by 5 bases, with 17 bases between the two germline ends. Germline CDR1 is SGHRS and CDR2 is YFSETQ. The CDR3 contains 14 residues. CDR3 nucleotide sequence: TGCGCCAGCAGTGACAGGACTCTCTCGAACGAGCAGTACTTC. It encodes CASSDRTLSNEQYF. The full variable domain, completed using reference TRBV5-1 and TRBJ2-7, is KAGVTQTPRYLIKTRGQQVTLSCSPISGHRSVSWYQQTPGQGLQFLFEYFSETQRNKGNFPGRFSGRQFSNSRSEMNVSTLELGDSALYLCASSDRTLSNEQYFGPGTRLTVT.

The chain links TRBV6-6 to TRBJ1-2; 7 bases map to TRBD1. The CDR3 length is 15 residues. Germline CDR1 is MNHNY and CDR2 is SVGAGI (reference sequence). V shed 1 base and J 1 base; nucleotides not matched to a gene: 3. The CDR3 region is CASSYYRDSNYGYTF. DNA of the CDR3: TGTGCCAGCAGTTACTACCGGGACAGTAACTATGGCTACACCTTC.

The V gene is TRBV11-2, the J gene TRBJ1-2; D is perhaps TRBD1 (6 bases). This CDR3 is built from 15 residues. The germline gives CDR1 SGHAT, CDR2 FQNNGV. V lost 6 bases and J 2 bases, leaving 16 bases between the germline ends. The CDR3 loop is CASSTSGTLNYGYTF. DNA for the CDR3: TGTGCCAGCAGTACCTCCGGGACACTAAACTATGGCTACACCTTC. Full variable domain (missing parts from reference TRBV11-2 and TRBJ1-2): EAGVAQSPRYKIIEKRQSVAFWCNPISGHATLYWYQQILGQGPKLLIQFQNNGVVDDSQLPKDRFSAERLKGVDSTLKIQPAKLEDSAVYLCASSTSGTLNYGYTFGSGTRLTVV.

This sequence joins TRBV13 and TRBJ2-1, with 7 positions matching TRBD2. The junction had 2 bases not matched to a gene; V was cut back by 3 bases and J by 0 bases. Germline values: CDR1 PRHDT, CDR2 FYEKMQ (reference sequence). This CDR3 is 15 amino acids long. In DNA, the CDR3 is TGTGCCAGCAGCTTCTGGACTAGCTCCTACAATGAGCAGTTCTTC. This translates into CASSFWTSSYNEQFF.

This clone was detected only a few times. V is TRBV7-9 and J is TRBJ2-5; D gene ambiguous. Deletions cut 8 bases from V and 3 bases from J, with 10 bases between. The germline CDR1 and CDR2 sequences are SEHNR and FQNEAQ (reference sequence). The CDR3 contains 12 residues. The CDR3 bases are TGTGCCAGCGAGGCTACCGAAGAGACCCAGTACTTC. Translating it yields CASEATEETQYF. The variable domain in full, completed from reference TRBV7-9 and TRBJ2-5, reads DTGVSQNPRHKITKRGQNVTFRCDPISEHNRLYWYRQTLGQGPEFLTYFQNEAQLEKSRLLSDRFSAERPKGSFSTLEIQRTEQGDSAMYLCASEATEETQYFGPGTRLLVL.

This chain connects TRBV7-2 to TRBJ2-2; 9 bases match TRBD2. CDR1 is SGHTA and CDR2 is FQGNSA in the germline V gene. Unmatched junction bases numbered 9, after V lost 3 bases and J lost 7 bases. This CDR3 is built from 16 residues. CDR3 coding DNA: TGTGCCAGCAGCTTTTTTGGCGGGAGGGCCATCGGGGAGCTGTTTTTT. This sequence encodes CASSFFGGRAIGELFF.

This sequence joins TRBV25-1 and TRBJ2-5; possibly TRBD2 for D (5 bases). The CDR3 has 14 amino acids. CDR1 and CDR2 (germline): MGHDK, SYGVNS. Trimming removed 0 bases from V and 11 bases from J, with 16 bases in between. Written as DNA, the CDR3 is TGTGCCAGCAGTGAATACGTATTTGCGGGTGAGCAGTACTTC. Amino acids: CASSEYVFAGEQYF. The variable domain in full, with the rest retrieved from reference TRBV25-1 and TRBJ2-5, is EADIYQTPRYLVIGTGKKITLECSQTMGHDKMYWYQQDPGMELHLIHYSYGVNSTEKGDLSSESTVSRIRTEHFPLTLESARPSHTSQYLCASSEYVFAGEQYFGPGTRLLVL.

The chain has TRBV7-9 and TRBJ1-6, with 9 bases identical to TRBD1. This CDR3 is built from 14 residues. Germline CDR1 is SEHNR and CDR2 is FQNEAQ (reference sequence). J gave up 5 bases and V 5 bases, and 1 base lay outside the gene matches. The CDR3 DNA is TGTGCCAGCAGCCGGGACAGGGATAATTCACCCCTCCACTTT. This translates into CASSRDRDNSPLHF. Full variable domain (missing parts from reference TRBV7-9 and TRBJ1-6): DTGVSQNPRHKITKRGQNVTFRCDPISEHNRLYWYRQTLGQGPEFLTYFQNEAQLEKSRLLSDRFSAERPKGSFSTLEIQRTEQGDSAMYLCASSRDRDNSPLHFGNGTRLTVT.

V usage is TRBV19 and J usage is TRBJ2-7; D remains ambiguous. Trimming removed 5 bases at V and 1 base at J, with 18 bases between. The CDR3 covers 16 residues. CDR1 and CDR2 from the germline V gene are LNHDA and SQIVND (reference sequence). The CDR3: CASSARSHPGSYEQYF. The CDR3 DNA reads TGTGCCAGTAGTGCCCGATCCCACCCAGGATCCTACGAGCAGTACTTC.

This sequence joins TRBV30 and TRBJ1-6; 8 bases map to TRBD1. The J segment lost 1 base and the V segment lost 5 bases, leaving 7 bases of the junction unmatched. The length of the CDR3 is 16 residues. From germline, CDR1 is GTSNPN and CDR2 SVGIG (reference sequence). This chain's CDR3 is CAWLHRGGSYNSPLHF. CDR3 DNA sequence: TGTGCCTGGTTACACAGGGGGGGTTCCTATAATTCACCCCTCCACTTT.

A note on this clone: Other DNA sequences from this sample encode an identical CDR3 as well. The chain recombines TRBV12-5 with TRBJ1-1; tentatively, D is TRBD1 (6 bases). The germline V and J ends were trimmed by 7 bases and 0 bases, with 9 bases remaining between them. This CDR3 comprises 13 residues. Per the germline V gene, CDR1 is LGHNT and CDR2 is FRNRAP. The CDR3 loop is CASARTVNTEAFF. CDR3 DNA: TGTGCTAGTGCCCGGACAGTGAACACTGAAGCTTTCTTT. The whole variable domain, filled in from reference TRBV12-5 and TRBJ1-1, reads DARVTQTPRHKVTEMGQEVTMRCQPILGHNTVFWYRQTMMQGLELLAYFRNRAPLDDSGMPKDRFSAEMPDATLATLKIQPSEPRDSAVYFCASARTVNTEAFFGQGTRLTVV.

The chain couples TRBV6-1 to TRBJ2-7, with D possibly being TRBD1 (6 bases). V lost 4 bases, J lost 5 bases, and 24 bases lay in between. Germline V gene data show CDR1 as MNHNS and CDR2 as SASEGT. The CDR3 sequence is 17 residues long. The CDR3 spells CASSGRQDHYLWDEQYF. The CDR3 DNA follows: TGTGCCAGCAGTGGTAGACAGGACCACTACCTATGGGACGAGCAGTACTTC.

This clone was picked up one time. V usage is TRBV7-3 and J usage is TRBJ2-2; 9 bases are shared with TRBD2. Germline V lookup: CDR1 SGHTA, CDR2 FQGTGA. The CDR3 is 15 residues long. The V and J ends lost 8 bases and 5 bases, in that order; junction bases with no gene match: 9. CDR3 in amino acids: CASGEGLAFTGELFF. The CDR3 DNA reads as TGTGCCAGCGGGGAGGGACTAGCTTTTACCGGGGAGCTGTTTTTT.

CDR3 nucleotides: TGTGCCAGCAGTTTTAACAGGGACCAAGAGACCCAGTACTTC. Translated: CASSFNRDQETQYF. V and J are TRBV27 and TRBJ2-5; tentative D call: TRBD1 (6 bases). Between the trimmed V and J ends, which lost 3 bases and 0 bases, there was a span of 8 bases. Germline CDR1 is MNHEY and CDR2 is SMNVEV (reference sequence). There are 14 residues in the CDR3.